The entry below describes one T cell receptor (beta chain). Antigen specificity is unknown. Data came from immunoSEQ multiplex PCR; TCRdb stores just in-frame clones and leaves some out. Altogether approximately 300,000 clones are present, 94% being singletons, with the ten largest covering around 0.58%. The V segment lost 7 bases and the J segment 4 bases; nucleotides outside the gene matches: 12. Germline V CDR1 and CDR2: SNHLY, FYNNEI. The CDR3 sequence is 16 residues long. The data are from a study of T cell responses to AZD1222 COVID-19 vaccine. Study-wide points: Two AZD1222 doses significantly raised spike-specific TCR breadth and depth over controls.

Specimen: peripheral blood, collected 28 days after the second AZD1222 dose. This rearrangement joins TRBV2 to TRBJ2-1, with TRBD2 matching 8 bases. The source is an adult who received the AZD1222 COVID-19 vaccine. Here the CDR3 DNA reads TGTGCCAGCATCTCAGTAACCACTAGCGGTTACAATGAGCAGTTCTTC. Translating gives CASISVTTSGYNEQFF.